This passage covers 30 T cell receptor beta chains from one sample sequenced in a study of T and B cells in COVID-19 patients. TRB was amplified from approximately 250-480 ng of blood genomic DNA. BIOMED2 TRB-A/B primer pools were used in multiplex TRB PCR. Using its own MiXCR run on the multiplex PCR reads, TCRdb lists one record per CDR3 protein. The sample shows 23,000 or so distinct CDR3 sequences, approximately 29% of them seen only once. The specimen was blood. The source is a human donor who had recovered from COVID-19.

This sequence joins TRBV20-1 and TRBJ1-5; D gene unclear. Germline V gives CDR1 DFQATT, CDR2 SNEGSKA (reference sequence). The CDR3 is 12 residues long. V lost 3 bases, J lost 0 bases, and 3 bases lay in between. The CDR3 DNA reads as TGCAGTGCTAGTTATAGCAATCAGCCCCAGCATTTT. It specifies CSASYSNQPQHF.

This clonotype was seen repeatedly, ten times or more. The chain links TRBV6-5 to TRBJ2-3; D ambiguous. There are 13 residues in the CDR3. The germline CDR1 and CDR2 sequences are MNHEY and SVGAGI. Trimming left V 2 bases short and J 1 base short, with 4 bases between. CDR3 coding DNA: TGTGCCAGCAGTTACAGGGGCACAGATACGCAGTATTTT. Translated: CASSYRGTDTQYF.

This clonotype has a count of ten or more. The chain uses TRBV12-3 or TRBV12-4 and TRBJ2-3, with 8 bases lining up with TRBD2. Trimming removed 1 base from V and 6 bases from J; junction bases left unmatched: 3. The CDR3 is 14 amino acids. This chain's CDR3 is CASSLGTSSDTQYF. Written as DNA, the CDR3 is TGTGCCAGCAGTTTAGGGACTAGCAGCGATACGCAGTATTTT.

This rearrangement joins TRBV6-5 to TRBJ1-1, with D maybe TRBD1 (5 bases). This CDR3 comprises 15 residues. Germline V gene data show CDR1 as MNHEY and CDR2 as SVGAGI. V was cut by 2 bases and J by 0 bases, with 10 bases left in between. The DNA for the CDR3 is TGTGCCAGCAGTTACGACAGACCCATGAACACTGAAGCTTTCTTT. Its translation: CASSYDRPMNTEAFF.

This clonotype came up a few times. The chain recombines TRBV6-1 with TRBJ1-5; possible D gene TRBD1, 5 bases. This CDR3 region has 13 residues. V gave up 6 bases and J gave up 4 bases, with 10 bases separating them. The germline CDR1 and CDR2 sequences are MNHNS and SASEGT. CDR3 amino acids: CASSRDENQPQHF. CDR3 DNA: TGTGCCAGCAGCCGGGACGAAAATCAGCCCCAGCATTTT.

This clonotype was observed a handful of times. V gene TRBV30 combines with J gene TRBJ1-5; no clear D gene. V was shortened by 4 bases and J by 3 bases, with 19 bases between the two germline ends. This CDR3 has 16 residues. The V gene's germline CDR1 is GTSNPN and CDR2 SVGIG (reference sequence). The CDR3 nucleotides are TGTGCCTGGACTCCCCCGGGAGGGTTTCTCAATCAGCCCCAGCATTTT. This encodes CAWTPPGGFLNQPQHF.

V gene TRBV11-3 combines with J gene TRBJ2-3; tentative D call: TRBD1 (6 bases). Between the trimmed V and J ends, which lost 5 bases and 2 bases, there was a span of 17 bases. CDR1 and CDR2 (germline): SGHNT, YENEEA. This CDR3 region has 16 residues. CDR3 loop: CASSNREPGNTDTQYF. CDR3 DNA sequence: TGTGCCAGCAGCAACAGGGAACCGGGGAACACAGATACGCAGTATTTT.

By share of the sample, this clonotype is medium-sized (0.01 to 0.1%). The V call is TRBV29-1, the J call TRBJ2-1, with 9 nucleotides matching TRBD1. The junction had 13 bases not matched to a gene; V was cut back by 5 bases and J by 8 bases. This CDR3 has 15 amino acids. CDR1 is SQVTM, CDR2 ANQGSEA, per germline. Here the CDR3 reads CSVHIPGQGWDEQFF. The CDR3 coding sequence is TGCAGCGTTCATATACCGGGACAGGGTTGGGATGAGCAGTTCTTC.

The gene calls are TRBV27 and TRBJ1-1; 7 bases match TRBD1. This CDR3 has 16 amino acids. CDR1 is MNHEY and CDR2 is SMNVEV in the germline V gene (reference sequence). J gave up 0 bases and V 5 bases, and 9 bases lay outside the gene matches. The CDR3 sequence is CASSPRQGGMNTEAFF. The DNA of the CDR3 is TGTGCCAGCAGTCCAAGACAGGGTGGAATGAACACTGAAGCTTTCTTT.

By frequency in the sample, this clonotype is medium-sized. The V gene is TRBV19, the J gene TRBJ2-3; D is perhaps TRBD1 (6 bases). Trimming removed 3 bases from V and 1 base from J, with 14 bases in between. The CDR3 is made up of 16 amino acids. Per germline, CDR1 LNHDA and CDR2 SQIVND (reference sequence). In DNA, the CDR3 is TGTGCCAGTAGTATTGACAGGTCCCCCCGCACAGATACGCAGTATTTT. It encodes CASSIDRSPRTDTQYF.

Judged by abundance, this clonotype is medium-sized. The DNA for the CDR3 is TGTGCCAGTAGTCACTTGGGCCTACGACCCGGAGAGCAGTACTTC. This codes for CASSHLGLRPGEQYF. The chain combines TRBV19 with TRBJ2-7; D uncertain. Deletions cut 5 bases from V and 7 bases from J, with 21 bases between. The CDR3 length is 15 residues. From germline, CDR1 is LNHDA and CDR2 SQIVND (reference sequence).

This clonotype is labeled as medium-sized. J is TRBJ2-1 and V is TRBV5-5; D uncertain. V was cut by 0 bases and J by 6 bases, with 10 bases left in between. There are 14 residues in the CDR3. Germline values: CDR1 SGHKS, CDR2 YYEKEE (reference sequence). The CDR3 DNA sequence: TGTGCCAGCAGCTTGGTGGGCAGGAGCAATGAGCAGTTCTTC. This sequence encodes CASSLVGRSNEQFF.

This clonotype is medium-sized within its sample. The V gene is TRBV19, the J gene TRBJ2-3; D is possibly TRBD2 (5 bases). The CDR3 loop spans 15 amino acids. The V and J ends lost 0 bases and 2 bases respectively, with 9 bases between them. In germline, CDR1 is LNHDA, CDR2 SQIVND (reference sequence). This chain's CDR3 is CASSIDPGVTDTQYF. The CDR3 bases are TGTGCCAGTAGTATAGATCCCGGGGTCACAGATACGCAGTATTTT.

The sample holds a few counts of this clonotype. The chain carries TRBV30 and TRBJ1-2; 7 positions match TRBD1. V lost 2 bases and J lost 7; bases outside the gene matches: 7. Germline V CDR1 and CDR2: GTSNPN, SVGIG (reference sequence). This CDR3 comprises 13 residues. In DNA form, the CDR3 reads TGTGCCTGGAGTCCCGACAGGGAGGTTGGCTACACCTTC. Residues: CAWSPDREVGYTF.

The chain joins TRBV20-1 to TRBJ2-1, with TRBD2 as a possible D gene (6 bases). The CDR3 loop spans 15 amino acids. The germline gives CDR1 DFQATT, CDR2 SNEGSKA (reference sequence). V was pared by 4 bases and J by 8 bases, with 21 bases between. The chain's CDR3 is CSANGAGPLDYEQFF. DNA for the CDR3: TGCAGTGCTAATGGAGCGGGCCCCCTGGATTATGAGCAGTTCTTC.

This clonotype was counted a few times. This sequence joins TRBV18 and TRBJ2-3, with D perhaps matching TRBD2 (5 bases). This CDR3 is built from 15 residues. CDR1 and CDR2 from the germline V gene are KGHSH and LQKENI. The V end lost 6 bases, the J end lost 5 bases, and 18 bases lay between the germline ends. CDR3 nucleotide sequence: TGTGCCAGCTCCCAAAGCGGACCCGGCGGAGATACGCAGTATTTT. This gives the protein CASSQSGPGGDTQYF.

This chain uses TRBV5-1 with TRBJ2-3; the D is unclear. V lost 0 bases, J lost 5 bases, and 7 bases lay in between. This CDR3 has 13 amino acids. Germline V gives CDR1 SGHRS, CDR2 YFSETQ. CDR3 residues: CASSLVSVDTQYF. For the CDR3, the DNA is TGCGCCAGCAGCTTGGTTTCGGTAGATACGCAGTATTTT.

This clonotype was recorded at least ten times. This chain uses TRBV11-3 with TRBJ1-4; the D is unclear. Trimming removed 2 bases from V and 5 bases from J, with 12 bases in between. CDR1 and CDR2 (germline): SGHNT, YENEEA. This CDR3 contains 15 residues. CDR3 residues: CASSLRTRENEKLFF. The CDR3 DNA reads TGTGCCAGCAGCTTAAGGACGAGAGAAAATGAAAAACTGTTTTTT.

This clonotype was recorded at least ten times. J is TRBJ2-5 and V is TRBV30; no definite D call. The CDR3 length is 11 residues. CDR1 is GTSNPN and CDR2 is SVGIG in the germline V gene (reference sequence). Trimming removed 0 bases from V and 3 bases from J, with 2 bases in between. Written as DNA, the CDR3 is TGTGCCTGGAGTGTAGAAGAGACCCAGTACTTC. It specifies CAWSVEETQYF.

This clonotype was picked up a small number of times. This chain uses TRBV6-5 with TRBJ1-5; D call uncertain. This CDR3 region has 16 residues. V was pared by 2 bases and J by 3 bases, with 14 bases between. The germline V gene has CDR1 MNHEY and CDR2 SVGAGI. CDR3 in DNA: TGTGCCAGCAGTTACGGGCGACCATTGAACAATCAGCCCCAGCATTTT. It specifies CASSYGRPLNNQPQHF.

This clonotype was seen many times. The V gene is TRBV27, the J gene TRBJ2-1, with D perhaps assigned TRBD1 or TRBD2 (6 bases each). Trimming pared 5 bases from V and 1 base from J, leaving 15 bases between. The CDR3 is 16 residues long. CDR1 is MNHEY, CDR2 SMNVEV, per germline (reference sequence). In DNA form, the CDR3 reads TGTGCCAGCAGTCCCACGGGGGCGCCGTCCTACAATGAGCAGTTCTTC. Amino acid sequence: CASSPTGAPSYNEQFF.

J is TRBJ2-1 and V is TRBV5-6; D is uncertain. Looked up from germline, CDR1 is SGHDT and CDR2 is YYEEEE. Trimming removed 2 bases from V and 5 bases from J, with 5 bases in between. This CDR3 contains 12 residues. As DNA, the CDR3 is TGTGCCAGCAGCTTAATAAACAATGAGCAGTTCTTC. As protein: CASSLINNEQFF.

The chain uses TRBV12-3 or TRBV12-4 and TRBJ2-7; D is possibly TRBD1 or TRBD2 (6 bases each). V was clipped by 9 bases and J by 1 base, with 16 bases between them. CDR3 length: 14 amino acids. This CDR3 is CASAPGGRSYEQYF. The CDR3 nucleotides are TGTGCCAGTGCCCCCGGGGGCAGATCCTACGAGCAGTACTTC.

This clonotype was recorded a few times. The chain is built from TRBV12-3 or TRBV12-4 and TRBJ1-2; D unclear. The CDR3 loop spans 14 amino acids. Trimming left V 7 bases short and J 0 bases short, with 12 bases between. CDR3 sequence reads: CASTLRAANYGYTF. In DNA, the CDR3 is TGTGCCAGCACCCTGAGGGCAGCTAACTATGGCTACACCTTC.

V and J are TRBV6-1 and TRBJ2-7; the D is unclear. The CDR3 is made up of 15 amino acids. The V gene lost 1 base and the J gene lost 0 bases, with 10 bases spanning the gap. The germline CDR1 and CDR2 sequences are MNHNS and SASEGT. The CDR3, as DNA: TGTGCCAGCAGTGAAGTAGGCGGATACTCCTACGAGCAGTACTTC. It is translated as CASSEVGGYSYEQYF.

The chain links TRBV27 to TRBJ1-1, with TRBD1 matching over 8 bases. The V gene end was trimmed by 6 bases and the J gene end by 1 base; junction bases not matched to a gene: 4. The V gene's germline CDR1 is MNHEY and CDR2 SMNVEV (reference sequence). The CDR3 runs 14 residues. CDR3 nucleotide sequence: TGTGCCAGCAGGGGACAGGAGTGGAACACTGAAGCTTTCTTT. It specifies CASRGQEWNTEAFF.

The sample holds a few counts of this clonotype. The chain is built from TRBV12-3 or TRBV12-4 and TRBJ1-1; D unclear. CDR3 size: 13 residues. Trimming took off 7 bases at V and 1 base at J, with 10 bases between the two ends. CDR3 residues: CASTLKSNTEAFF. Here the CDR3 DNA reads TGTGCCAGCACGTTAAAGTCGAACACTGAAGCTTTCTTT.

This clonotype was observed a few times. The J gene is TRBJ2-7, the V gene TRBV7-2; TRBD1 might be the D (6 bases). Germline V lookup: CDR1 SGHTA, CDR2 FQGNSA. This CDR3 contains 12 residues. Trimming stripped 5 bases from V and 4 bases from J, with 9 bases between. The CDR3 DNA follows: TGTGCCAGCAGCCGGACAGATTACGAGCAGTACTTC. Translated: CASSRTDYEQYF. Supplemented by reference TRBV7-2 and TRBJ2-7, the full variable domain reads GAGVSQSPSNKVTEKGKDVELRCDPISGHTALYWYRQSLGQGLEFLIYFQGNSAPDKSGLPSDRFSAERTGGSVSTLTIQRTQQEDSAVYLCASSRTDYEQYFGPGTRLTVT.

The rearrangement joins TRBV14 to TRBJ2-2; no reliable D call. The CDR3 is 13 amino acids. The V end was cut by 0 bases, the J end by 6 bases, with 5 bases between. CDR1 is SGHDN and CDR2 is FVKESK in the germline V gene. Written as DNA, the CDR3 is TGTGCCAGCAGCCAAGATAGGCCCGGGGAGCTGTTTTTT. It codes for CASSQDRPGELFF. Full variable domain (outside the CDR3, taken from reference TRBV14 and TRBJ2-2): EAGVTQFPSHSVIEKGQTVTLRCDPISGHDNLYWYRRVMGKEIKFLLHFVKESKQDESGMPNNRFLAERTGGTYSTLKVQPAELEDSGVYFCASSQDRPGELFFGEGSRLTVL.

This chain uses TRBV7-9 with TRBJ1-2, with D maybe TRBD1 (6 bases). CDR1 is SEHNR, CDR2 FQNEAQ, per germline (reference sequence). The CDR3 has 13 amino acids. This CDR3 is CAINPGGQGGYTF. In DNA form, the CDR3 reads TGTGCTATCAACCCCGGGGGGCAGGGTGGCTACACCTTC.